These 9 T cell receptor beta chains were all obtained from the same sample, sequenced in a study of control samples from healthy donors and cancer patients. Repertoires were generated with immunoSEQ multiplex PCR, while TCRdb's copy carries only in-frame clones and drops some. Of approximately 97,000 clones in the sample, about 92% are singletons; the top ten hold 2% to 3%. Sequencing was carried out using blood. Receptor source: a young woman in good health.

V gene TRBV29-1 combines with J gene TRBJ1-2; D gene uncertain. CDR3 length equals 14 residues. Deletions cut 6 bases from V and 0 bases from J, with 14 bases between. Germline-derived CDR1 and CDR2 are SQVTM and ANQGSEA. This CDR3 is CSVGEGLTNYGYTF. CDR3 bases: TGCAGCGTCGGGGAGGGCCTAACTAACTATGGCTACACCTTC. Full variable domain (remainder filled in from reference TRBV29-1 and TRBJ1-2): SAVISQKPSRDICQRGTSLTIQCQVDSQVTMMFWYRQQPGQSLTLIATANQGSEATYESGFVIDKFPISRPNLTFSTLTVSNMSPEDSSIYLCSVGEGLTNYGYTFGSGTRLTVV.

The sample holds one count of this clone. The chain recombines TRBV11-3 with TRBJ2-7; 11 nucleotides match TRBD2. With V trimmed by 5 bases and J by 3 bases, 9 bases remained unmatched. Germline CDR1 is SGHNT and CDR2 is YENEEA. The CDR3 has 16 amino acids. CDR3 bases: TGTGCCAGCAGCGACGAAACTAGCGGGGGCTACTACGAGCAGTACTTC. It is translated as CASSDETSGGYYEQYF.

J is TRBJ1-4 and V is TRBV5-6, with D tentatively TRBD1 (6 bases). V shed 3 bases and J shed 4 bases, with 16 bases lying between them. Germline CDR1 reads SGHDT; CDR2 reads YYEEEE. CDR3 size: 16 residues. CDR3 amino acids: CASSSHLRTDNEKLFF. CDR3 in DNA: TGTGCCAGCAGCTCCCATCTTCGGACAGATAATGAAAAACTGTTTTTT.

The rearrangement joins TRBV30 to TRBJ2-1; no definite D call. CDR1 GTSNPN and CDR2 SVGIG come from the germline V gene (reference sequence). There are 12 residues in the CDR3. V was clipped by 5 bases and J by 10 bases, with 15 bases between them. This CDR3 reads CAWGRDPPEQFF. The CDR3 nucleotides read TGTGCCTGGGGCCGTGATCCCCCGGAGCAGTTCTTC. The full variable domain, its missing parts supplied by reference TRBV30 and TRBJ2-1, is SQTIHQWPATLVQPVGSPLSLECTVEGTSNPNLYWYRQAAGRGLQLLFYSVGIGQISSEVPQNLSASRPQDRQFILSSKKLLLSDSGFYLCAWGRDPPEQFFGPGTRLTVL.

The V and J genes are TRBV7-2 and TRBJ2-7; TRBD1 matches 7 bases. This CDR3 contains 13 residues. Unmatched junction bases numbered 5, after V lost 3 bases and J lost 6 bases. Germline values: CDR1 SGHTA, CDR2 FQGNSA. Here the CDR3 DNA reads TGTGCCAGCAGCTTCCTAACAGGGGCCGAGCAGTACTTC. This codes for CASSFLTGAEQYF. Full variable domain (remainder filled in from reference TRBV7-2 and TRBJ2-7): GAGVSQSPSNKVTEKGKDVELRCDPISGHTALYWYRQSLGQGLEFLIYFQGNSAPDKSGLPSDRFSAERTGGSVSTLTIQRTQQEDSAVYLCASSFLTGAEQYFGPGTRLTVT.

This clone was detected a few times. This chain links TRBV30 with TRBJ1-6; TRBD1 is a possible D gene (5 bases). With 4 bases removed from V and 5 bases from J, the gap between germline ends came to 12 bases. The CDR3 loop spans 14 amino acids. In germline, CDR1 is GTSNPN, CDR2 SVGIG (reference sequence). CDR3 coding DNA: TGTGCCTGGAAAGGAGGGGCCGATAATTCACCCCTCCACTTT. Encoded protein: CAWKGGADNSPLHF.

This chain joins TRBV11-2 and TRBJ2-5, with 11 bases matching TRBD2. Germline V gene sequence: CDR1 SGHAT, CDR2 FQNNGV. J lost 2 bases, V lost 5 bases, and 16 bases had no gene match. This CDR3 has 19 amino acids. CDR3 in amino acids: CASSPRRALAGVGQETQYF. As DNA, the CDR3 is TGTGCCAGCAGCCCAAGAAGGGCACTAGCGGGAGTAGGGCAAGAGACCCAGTACTTC.

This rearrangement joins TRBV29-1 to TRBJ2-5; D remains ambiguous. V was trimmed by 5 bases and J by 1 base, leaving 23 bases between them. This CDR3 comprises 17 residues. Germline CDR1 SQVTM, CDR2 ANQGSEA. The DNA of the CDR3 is TGCAGCGTTTGTACGTGTGCCGGCACTACCCCCCAAGAGACCCAGTACTTC. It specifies CSVCTCAGTTPQETQYF.

CDR3 sequence reads: CASSLEMSPGRIQPQHF. The CDR3, as DNA: TGTGCCAGCAGTTTGGAGATGTCTCCAGGGAGAATTCAGCCCCAGCATTTT. V is TRBV6-4 and J is TRBJ1-5, with D tentatively TRBD1 (5 bases). The CDR3 extends over 17 amino acids. The V and J ends lost 5 bases and 6 bases respectively, with 23 bases between them. Germline V gene sequence: CDR1 MRHNA, CDR2 SNTAGT.